Listed below are T cell receptor beta chains from one sample, sequenced in a study of blood T cell repertoires in COVID-19. Profiled with immunoSEQ multiplex PCR; TCRdb holds only in-frame clones, not every one. The sample yields about 140,000 clones, 65% to 85% seen once. The specimen sequenced was peripheral blood. Source of these receptors: a human donor in a cohort sampled during active COVID-19. The CDR3 runs from the conserved cysteine through the conserved F or W. A D gene is named only where the DNA matches it firmly. Size is stated for part of the rows, as once, few or many counts, or as a class when the clone is expanded.

v_call	d_call	clone_size	j_call	cdr3_aa	cdr3_nt
TRBV5-1	TRBD1	.	TRBJ1-1	CASSLGGQGSLGNTEAFF	TGCGCCAGCAGCTTGGGGGGACAGGGCTCCTTAGGGAACACTGAAGCTTTCTTT
TRBV5-1	TRBD1	.	TRBJ1-4	CASSQGQGREKLFF	TGCGCCAGCAGCCAGGGACAGGGGAGGGAAAAACTGTTTTTT
TRBV5-1	TRBD1	.	TRBJ1-2	CASSPGQDFNYGYTF	TGCGCCAGCAGCCCAGGACAGGATTTTAACTATGGCTACACCTTC
TRBV7-6	.	.	TRBJ2-3	CASSPAGQRFARDTQYF	TGTGCCAGCAGCCCGGCCGGACAGCGTTTTGCTCGGGATACGCAGTATTTT
TRBV28	TRBD2	.	TRBJ2-1	CASSLLGLAGGQSYNEQFF	TGTGCCAGCAGTTTACTTGGACTAGCGGGGGGCCAATCCTACAATGAGCAGTTCTTC
TRBV7-8	.	few	TRBJ1-1	CASRRPGTEAFF	TGTGCCAGCAGGCGTCCCGGCACTGAAGCTTTCTTT
TRBV19	TRBD2	.	TRBJ2-3	CASKGTSGAPTDTQYF	TGTGCCAGTAAAGGGACTAGCGGGGCCCCCACAGATACGCAGTATTTT
TRBV2	.	.	TRBJ1-3	CASQGSPQGTIYF	TGTGCCTCCCAGGGCAGTCCTCAGGGCACCATATATTTT
TRBV15	.	.	TRBJ1-2	CATSRKPGGDYGYTF	TGTGCCACCAGCAGGAAGCCGGGGGGAGATTATGGCTACACCTTC
TRBV5-1	.	.	TRBJ2-7	CASTLGGAVFDEQYF	TGCGCCAGCACCCTGGGGGGGGCGGTGTTCGACGAGCAGTACTTC
TRBV5-1	TRBD1	.	TRBJ2-6	CASSIRQGAGANVLTF	TGCGCCAGCAGCATCCGACAGGGGGCTGGGGCCAACGTCCTGACTTTC
TRBV5-1	TRBD2	.	TRBJ2-1	CASSLISSGGAHEQFF	TGCGCCAGCAGTCTCATCTCTAGCGGGGGGGCCCATGAGCAGTTCTTC
TRBV6-5	.	.	TRBJ2-7	CASSRSGEQYF	TGTGCCAGCAGCCGGAGTGGCGAGCAGTACTTC
TRBV5-8	.	.	TRBJ1-2	CASILTRGYGYTF	TGTGCCAGCATCCTTACTAGAGGCTATGGCTACACCTTC
TRBV21-1	.	.	TRBJ1-1	CASSKGGQGAEAFF	TGTGCCAGCAGCAAAGGGGGACAGGGCGCTGAAGCTTTCTTT
TRBV5-8	.	.	TRBJ2-3	CASRRGLTDTQYF	TGTGCCAGCAGACGAGGGTTAACAGATACGCAGTATTTT
TRBV19	.	.	TRBJ2-6	CASSPRWGVSSGANVLTF	TGTGCCAGTAGTCCCCGATGGGGGGTGAGCTCTGGGGCCAACGTCCTGACTTTC
TRBV27	.	.	TRBJ1-1	CASSLSSGQGGQAFF	TGTGCCAGCAGTTTATCATCAGGCCAGGGTGGCCAAGCTTTCTTT
TRBV7-3	TRBD2	.	TRBJ2-3	CASSFGKRGAHTDTQYF	TGTGCCAGCAGCTTCGGGAAGCGGGGGGCCCACACAGATACGCAGTATTTT
TRBV2	TRBD1	.	TRBJ1-2	CASSLGTGNYGYTF	TGTGCCAGCAGCCTCGGGACAGGGAACTATGGCTACACCTTC
TRBV7-8	.	.	TRBJ1-3	CASRSDSSGNTIYF	TGTGCCAGCCGCTCGGACAGCTCTGGAAACACCATATATTTT
TRBV19	TRBD1	few	TRBJ1-3	CASSIKGQDPSGNTIYF	TGTGCCAGTAGTATAAAGGGACAGGACCCCTCTGGAAACACCATATATTTT
TRBV6-4	.	.	TRBJ1-6	CASRPEQGNSPLHF	TGTGCCAGCAGGCCCGAGCAGGGTAATTCACCCCTCCACTTT
TRBV7-9	.	.	TRBJ1-6	CASSRGGAMVALHF	TGTGCCAGCAGCCGAGGGGGGGCCATGGTGGCCCTCCACTTT
TRBV6-5	TRBD1	.	TRBJ2-1	CASRSGTGLYNEQFF	TGTGCCAGCAGGTCCGGGACAGGACTCTACAATGAGCAGTTCTTC
TRBV5-6	TRBD1	medium-sized	TRBJ1-4	CASSLQGAAEKLFF	TGTGCCAGCAGCTTACAGGGGGCTGCGGAAAAACTGTTTTTT
TRBV2	TRBD2	once	TRBJ2-3	CASSPLSGGSSTDTQYF	TGTGCCAGCAGCCCGTTGAGCGGGGGGTCCAGCACAGATACGCAGTATTTT
TRBV25-1	.	.	TRBJ2-5	CASSVPRGYQETQYF	TGTGCCAGCAGTGTCCCACGGGGGTACCAAGAGACCCAGTACTTC
TRBV11-2	.	.	TRBJ2-7	CASSQQGSVGEQYF	TGTGCCAGCTCCCAACAGGGCTCCGTGGGAGAGCAGTACTTC
TRBV19	.	.	TRBJ1-5	CASNYRRHSNQPQHF	TGTGCCAGTAACTACAGGAGACATAGCAATCAGCCCCAGCATTTT
TRBV27	.	.	TRBJ2-2	CASSFTANTGELFF	TGTGCCAGCAGTTTTACTGCGAACACCGGGGAGCTGTTTTTT
TRBV6-6	.	few	TRBJ1-1	CASSRGGWENTEAFF	TGTGCCAGCTCTCGGGGAGGGTGGGAGAACACTGAAGCTTTCTTT
TRBV11-1	TRBD2	.	TRBJ2-7	CASSLTSGGFYEQYF	TGTGCCAGCAGCTTAACAAGCGGGGGGTTCTACGAGCAGTACTTC
TRBV10-2	.	.	TRBJ1-6	CASSPDRSISPLHF	TGCGCCAGCAGCCCCGACAGGAGTATTTCACCCCTCCACTTT
TRBV5-6	TRBD2	.	TRBJ2-3	CASSLAGGADTDTQYF	TGTGCCAGCAGCTTGGCCGGGGGGGCCGATACAGATACGCAGTATTTT
TRBV19	TRBD2	.	TRBJ2-7	CASSTSLTSGEQYF	TGTGCCAGTAGTACCAGCCTTACTAGCGGCGAGCAGTACTTC
TRBV28	.	.	TRBJ1-2	CASSPYTAFLQGQGGYTF	TGTGCCAGCAGTCCCTACACAGCCTTTTTACAGGGCCAGGGCGGCTACACCTTC
TRBV5-1	TRBD1	.	TRBJ2-2	CASQPGQGGTGELFF	TGCGCCAGCCAACCGGGACAGGGAGGCACCGGGGAGCTGTTTTTT
TRBV7-2	.	.	TRBJ1-3	CASSKQTAGGNTIYF	TGTGCCAGCAGCAAACAGACGGCGGGTGGAAACACCATATATTTT
TRBV5-1	TRBD1	.	TRBJ1-4	CASSLVPGQGRATNEKLFF	TGCGCCAGCAGCTTGGTCCCGGGACAGGGGCGAGCAACTAATGAAAAACTGTTTTTT
TRBV18	.	.	TRBJ2-1	CASSPASVHNEQFF	TGTGCCAGCTCACCCGCCAGTGTCCACAATGAGCAGTTCTTC
TRBV29-1	.	.	TRBJ1-1	CSVEDRRGGLNTEAFF	TGCAGCGTTGAAGATCGTCGCGGAGGACTGAACACTGAAGCTTTCTTT
TRBV2	.	once	TRBJ1-6	CASKAGFALNSPLHF	TGTGCCAGCAAGGCAGGCTTTGCCCTTAATTCACCCCTCCACTTT
TRBV5-5	TRBD1	.	TRBJ2-4	CASRLSDGTVKNIQYF	TGTGCCAGCAGGTTGAGTGACGGGACAGTTAAAAACATTCAGTACTTC
TRBV24-1	TRBD2	.	TRBJ2-1	CATSDFAGGDFF	TGTGCCACCAGTGATTTTGCGGGGGGGGATTTCTTC
TRBV18	TRBD2	.	TRBJ2-3	CASSRSSGAPNTQYF	TGTGCCAGCTCACGTTCTAGCGGGGCTCCGAATACGCAGTATTTT
TRBV5-1	.	few	TRBJ2-2	CASSLDSTGELFF	TGCGCCAGCAGCTTGGACAGCACCGGGGAGCTGTTTTTT
TRBV2	.	few	TRBJ1-4	CASRTPQGDEKLFF	TGTGCCAGCCGTACCCCACAGGGCGATGAAAAACTGTTTTTT